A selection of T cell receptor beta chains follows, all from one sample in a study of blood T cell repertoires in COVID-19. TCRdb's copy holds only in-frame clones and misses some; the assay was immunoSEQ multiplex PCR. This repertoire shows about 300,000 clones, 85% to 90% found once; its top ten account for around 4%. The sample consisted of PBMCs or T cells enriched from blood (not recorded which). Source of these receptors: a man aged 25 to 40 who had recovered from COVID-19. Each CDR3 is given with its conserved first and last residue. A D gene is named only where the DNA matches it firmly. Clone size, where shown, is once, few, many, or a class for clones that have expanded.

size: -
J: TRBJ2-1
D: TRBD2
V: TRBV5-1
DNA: TGCGCCAGCTTCAGCGGGGGGACCTACAATGAGCAGTTCTTC
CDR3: CASFSGGTYNEQFF

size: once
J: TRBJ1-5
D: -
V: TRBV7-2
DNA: TGTGCCAGCAGCCCTAATAGCAATCAGCCCCAGCATTTT
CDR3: CASSPNSNQPQHF

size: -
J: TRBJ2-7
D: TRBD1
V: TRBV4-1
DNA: TGCGCCAGCAGCCAATCCGGGACAGGGGGGACCTACGAGCAGTACTTC
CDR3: CASSQSGTGGTYEQYF

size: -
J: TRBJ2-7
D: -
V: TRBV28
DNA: TGTGCCAGCAGTAGCGGCGGAACAGGGTTTTACGAGCAGTACTTC
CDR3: CASSSGGTGFYEQYF

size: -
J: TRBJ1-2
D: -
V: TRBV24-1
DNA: TGTGCCACCAGTGATTGGGGAAGGGGTCATGGCTACACCTTC
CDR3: CATSDWGRGHGYTF

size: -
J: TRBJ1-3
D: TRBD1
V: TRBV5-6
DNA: TGTGCCAGCAGCTCGAGCTGGGACAGGGCCTTGGGAAACACCATATATTTT
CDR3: CASSSSWDRALGNTIYF

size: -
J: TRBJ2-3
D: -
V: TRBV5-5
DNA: TGTGCCAGCAGCTTGGAGGAGGGGTCTTTTGGCACAGATACGCAGTATTTT
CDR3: CASSLEEGSFGTDTQYF

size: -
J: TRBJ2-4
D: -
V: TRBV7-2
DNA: TGTGCCAGCAGCTTAGGCGCAGGGAACATTCAGTACTTC
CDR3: CASSLGAGNIQYF

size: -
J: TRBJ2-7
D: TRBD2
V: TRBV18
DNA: TGTGCCAGCTCACGCCGTATTTTTGTAGGGACTAGCGGGAGGGCCCTCAGGTACGAGCAGTACTTC
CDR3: CASSRRIFVGTSGRALRYEQYF

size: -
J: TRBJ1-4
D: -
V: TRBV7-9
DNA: TGTGCCAGCAGCAGCGGGGAGTTTTGGGAAAAACTGTTTTTT
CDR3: CASSSGEFWEKLFF

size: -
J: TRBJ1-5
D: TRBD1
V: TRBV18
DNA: TGTGCCAGCTCACCGGATCGACAGGGAAATCAGCCCCAGCATTTT
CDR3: CASSPDRQGNQPQHF

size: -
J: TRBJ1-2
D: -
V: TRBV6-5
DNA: TGTGCCAGCAGTTACCGGGGGGCCGTGAGGACGGGCTACACCTTC
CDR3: CASSYRGAVRTGYTF

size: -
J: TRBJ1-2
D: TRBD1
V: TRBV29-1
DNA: TGCAGCGTTGAAGATCAGGGGGCGGGTGGCTACACCTTC
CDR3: CSVEDQGAGGYTF

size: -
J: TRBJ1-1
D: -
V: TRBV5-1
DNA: TGCGCCAGCAGCTTGGGTGGGGGAGGGAACACTGAAGCTTTCTTT
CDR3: CASSLGGGGNTEAFF

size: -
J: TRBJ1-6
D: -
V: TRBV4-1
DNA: TGCGCCAGCAGCCAAGTCTTCCTCTTGGCCGATAATTCACCCCTCCACTTT
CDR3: CASSQVFLLADNSPLHF

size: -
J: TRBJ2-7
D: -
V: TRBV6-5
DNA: TGTGCCAGCAGCTCACGGTACGAGCAGTACTTC
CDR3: CASSSRYEQYF

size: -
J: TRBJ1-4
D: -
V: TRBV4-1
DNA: TGCGCCAGCAGCCTAGTGGATGAAAAACTGTTTTTT
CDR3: CASSLVDEKLFF

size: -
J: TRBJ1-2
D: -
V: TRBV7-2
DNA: TGTGCCAGCAGCTTATCTGGCAGGACTAACTATGGCTACACCTTC
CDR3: CASSLSGRTNYGYTF

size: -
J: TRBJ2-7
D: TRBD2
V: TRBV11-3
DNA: TGTGCCAGCAGCTATCTAGCGGGAGGGCCCTACGAGCAGTACTTC
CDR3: CASSYLAGGPYEQYF

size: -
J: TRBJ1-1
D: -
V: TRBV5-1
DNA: TGCGCCAGCAGCCCTTACAGGAACACTGAAGCTTTCTTT
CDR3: CASSPYRNTEAFF

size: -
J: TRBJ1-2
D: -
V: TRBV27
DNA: TGTGCCAGCAGCGAAAGTACCCGAACCTGGAGCGGCTACACCTTC
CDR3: CASSESTRTWSGYTF

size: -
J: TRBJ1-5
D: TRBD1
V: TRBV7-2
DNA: TGTGCCAGCAGCTGGGGGACAGCCGCGGAGCCCCAGCATTTT
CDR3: CASSWGTAAEPQHF

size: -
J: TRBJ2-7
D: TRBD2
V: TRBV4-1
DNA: TGCGCCAGCAGGGGGAGGGGCGTAGGCGGGACCTACGAGCAGTACTTC
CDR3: CASRGRGVGGTYEQYF

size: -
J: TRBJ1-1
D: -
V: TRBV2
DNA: TGTGCCAGCAGTGAACGGAGGGACACTGAAGCTTTCTTT
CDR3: CASSERRDTEAFF

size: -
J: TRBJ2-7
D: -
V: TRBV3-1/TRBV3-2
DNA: TGTGCCAGCAGCCAAGCTCCTAGCGCAACCTACGAGCAGTACTTC
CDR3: CASSQAPSATYEQYF

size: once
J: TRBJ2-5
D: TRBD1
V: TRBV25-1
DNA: TGTGCCAGCAAAACAGGGGGAATTGTCGGAGAGACCCAGTACTTC
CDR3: CASKTGGIVGETQYF

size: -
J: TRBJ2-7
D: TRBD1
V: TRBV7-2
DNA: TGTGCCAGCAGCTTAGGTCCCCGGGACAGCTACGAGCAGTACTTC
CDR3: CASSLGPRDSYEQYF

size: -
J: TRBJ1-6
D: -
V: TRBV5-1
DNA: TGCGCCAGCAGCTTGCACAGGGTTGATTCACCCCTCCACTTT
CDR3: CASSLHRVDSPLHF